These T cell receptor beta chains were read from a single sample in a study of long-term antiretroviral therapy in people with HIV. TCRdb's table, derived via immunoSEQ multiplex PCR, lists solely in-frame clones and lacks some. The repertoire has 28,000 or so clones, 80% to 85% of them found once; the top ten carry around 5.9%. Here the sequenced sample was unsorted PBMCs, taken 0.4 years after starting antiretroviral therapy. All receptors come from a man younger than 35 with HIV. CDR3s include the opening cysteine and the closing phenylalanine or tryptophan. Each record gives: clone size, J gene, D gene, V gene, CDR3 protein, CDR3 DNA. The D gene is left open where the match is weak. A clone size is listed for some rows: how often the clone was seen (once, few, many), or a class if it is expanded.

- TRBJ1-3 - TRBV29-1 CSVFPGSGNTIYF TGCAGCGTCTTCCCCGGGTCGGGAAACACCATATATTTT
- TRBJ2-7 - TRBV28 CASSLHDQGLPSYEQYF TGTGCCAGCAGCTTGCACGACCAAGGCCTCCCTTCCTACGAGCAGTACTTC
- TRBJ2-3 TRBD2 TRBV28 CASSLLSGTSGRSEYF TGTGCCAGCAGTCTCCTGTCCGGGACTAGCGGGAGGAGTGAGTATTTT
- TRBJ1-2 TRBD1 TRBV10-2 CASSVQGFNYGYTF TGCGCCAGCAGTGTACAGGGGTTCAACTATGGCTACACCTTC
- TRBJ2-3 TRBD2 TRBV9 CASSVGLAGGTDTQYF TGTGCCAGCAGCGTCGGACTAGCGGGGGGCACAGATACGCAGTATTTT
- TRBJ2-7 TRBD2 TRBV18 CASSPRLAGDEQYF TGTGCCAGCTCACCACGGCTAGCGGGAGACGAGCAGTACTTC
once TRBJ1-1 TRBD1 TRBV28 CASSPPGTGMWNTEAFF TGTGCCAGCAGTCCACCCGGGACAGGGATGTGGAACACTGAAGCTTTCTTT
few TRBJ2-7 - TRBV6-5 CASNLGVGGYEQYF TGTGCCAGCAACCTGGGGGTGGGTGGCTACGAGCAGTACTTC
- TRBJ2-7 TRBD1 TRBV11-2 CASSLGLGQGGNEQYF TGTGCCAGCAGCTTAGGTTTGGGACAGGGAGGAAACGAGCAGTACTTC
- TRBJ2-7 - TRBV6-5 CASSLAFEQYF TGTGCCAGCAGCTTAGCATTCGAGCAGTACTTC
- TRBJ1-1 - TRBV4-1 CASSQGGGAFF TGCGCCAGCAGCCAAGGGGGGGGAGCTTTCTTT
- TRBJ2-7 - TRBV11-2 CASSLGGGAREQYF TGTGCCAGCAGCTTAGGTGGGGGGGCAAGGGAGCAGTACTTC
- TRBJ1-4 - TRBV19 CASSGTYLVGAKLFF TGTGCCAGTAGCGGGACCTACTTAGTGGGCGCAAAACTGTTTTTT
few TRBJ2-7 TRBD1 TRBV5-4 CASSLPPGQGKGEQYF TGTGCCAGCAGCTTGCCTCCGGGACAGGGTAAGGGGGAGCAGTACTTC
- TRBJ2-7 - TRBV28 CASSPPYFEQYF TGTGCCAGCAGCCCCCCTTATTTCGAGCAGTACTTC
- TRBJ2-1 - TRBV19 CASSARYNEQFF TGTGCCAGTAGCGCACGGTACAATGAGCAGTTCTTC
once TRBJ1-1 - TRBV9 CASSAGSMNTEAFF TGTGCCAGCAGCGCAGGCAGCATGAACACTGAAGCTTTCTTT
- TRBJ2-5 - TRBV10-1 CASSESRAGPQETQYF TGCGCCAGCAGTGAGTCACGGGCGGGCCCCCAAGAGACCCAGTACTTC
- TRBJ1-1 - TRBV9 CASSVGPGTEAFF TGTGCCAGCAGCGTGGGGCCAGGGACTGAAGCTTTCTTT
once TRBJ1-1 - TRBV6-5 CASSSYTGSTEAFF TGTGCCAGCAGCTCTTATACAGGGAGCACTGAAGCTTTCTTT
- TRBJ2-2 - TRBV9 CASSLNTPTGELFF TGTGCCAGCAGCTTGAATACTCCGACCGGGGAGCTGTTTTTT
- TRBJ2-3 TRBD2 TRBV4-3 CASSQPTDLAGEWGTDTQYF TGCGCCAGCAGCCAACCAACGGACCTAGCGGGAGAATGGGGCACAGATACGCAGTATTTT
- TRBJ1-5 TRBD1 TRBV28 CASYRTGDLSNQPQHF TGTGCCAGCTATCGTACAGGGGACCTTAGCAATCAGCCCCAGCATTTT
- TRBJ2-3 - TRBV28 CASSLRGSTDTQYF TGTGCCAGCAGTTTACGTGGGAGCACAGATACGCAGTATTTT
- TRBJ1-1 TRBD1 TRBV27 CASSPYRGSGRNTEAFF TGTGCCAGCAGTCCCTACAGGGGTTCTGGCCGGAACACTGAAGCTTTCTTT
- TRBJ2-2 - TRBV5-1 CASSLSGELFF TGCGCCAGCAGCTTGAGCGGGGAGCTGTTTTTT
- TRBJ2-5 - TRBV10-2 CASSGSGSVPRTETQYF TGCGCCAGCAGTGGGAGCGGGTCCGTCCCCCGAACAGAGACCCAGTACTTC
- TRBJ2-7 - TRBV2 CASSEKTYYEQYF TGTGCCAGCAGTGAAAAGACATACTACGAGCAGTACTTC
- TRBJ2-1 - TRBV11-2 CASRGTGPRGDEQFF TGTGCCAGCAGGGGAACGGGTCCGCGAGGCGATGAGCAGTTCTTC
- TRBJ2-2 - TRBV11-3 CASSLLAGELFF TGTGCCAGCAGCCTATTAGCCGGGGAGCTGTTTTTT
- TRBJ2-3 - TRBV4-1 CASSQLLGGRATDTQYF TGCGCCAGCAGCCAACTCCTCGGGGGAAGGGCCACAGATACGCAGTATTTT
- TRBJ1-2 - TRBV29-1 CSVLTGSYGYTF TGCAGCGTACTGACAGGCTCCTATGGCTACACCTTC
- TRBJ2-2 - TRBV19 CASSFTGFPGELFF TGTGCCAGTAGTTTTACAGGGTTCCCCGGGGAGCTGTTTTTT
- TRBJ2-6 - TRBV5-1 CASSLAVEGVGANVLTF TGCGCCAGCAGCTTGGCCGTAGAAGGTGTTGGGGCCAACGTCCTGACTTTC
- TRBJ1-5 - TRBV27 CASSYDGAYQPQHF TGTGCCAGCAGTTACGATGGGGCCTATCAGCCCCAGCATTTT
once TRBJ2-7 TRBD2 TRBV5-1 CASSPWAGESYEQYF TGCGCCAGCAGCCCGTGGGCGGGGGAATCCTACGAGCAGTACTTC
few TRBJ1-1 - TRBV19 CASSIVRSTEAFF TGTGCCAGTAGTATTGTGCGTAGCACTGAAGCTTTCTTT
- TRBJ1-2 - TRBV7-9 CASSLVGGYTF TGTGCCAGCAGCTTAGTTGGAGGCTACACCTTC
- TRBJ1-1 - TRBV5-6 CASSSRPGENTEAFF TGTGCCAGCAGCTCCAGACCGGGAGAGAACACTGAAGCTTTCTTT
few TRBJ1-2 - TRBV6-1 CASSAWGAGWDYGYTF TGTGCCAGCAGTGCGTGGGGGGCAGGGTGGGACTATGGCTACACCTTC